The 23 T cell receptor beta chains below were found in one sample sequenced in a study of cytomegalovirus exposure and HLA in healthy donors. PCR primers comprised 60 Vbeta and 13 Jbeta primers. Measured with immunoSEQ multiplex PCR; TCRdb has only the in-frame clones, and not every one. The sample has approximately 130,000 clones, roughly 89% seen once. The sequencing input was PBMCs. The receptors were sampled from a woman younger than 45 in good health and CMV-seronegative.

The chain joins TRBV29-1 to TRBJ2-5, with TRBD1 identical over 7 bases. Germline values: CDR1 SQVTM, CDR2 ANQGSEA. The CDR3 is made up of 12 amino acids. The trim removed 5 bases at V and 5 bases at J, leaving 5 bases unmatched. The CDR3 DNA reads as TGCAGCGTTCGACAGGGTCGGGAGACCCAGTACTTC. The encoded protein is CSVRQGRETQYF.

The chain is built from TRBV4-1 and TRBJ2-1, with TRBD1 matching 7 bases. The germline V gene encodes CDR1 MGHRA and CDR2 YSYEKL. The CDR3 contains 15 residues. J was trimmed by 6 bases and V by 1 base; bases with no gene match: 6. CDR3 in amino acids: CASSQGQGVGNEQFF. The CDR3 nucleotides read TGCGCCAGCAGCCAAGGACAGGGAGTGGGCAATGAGCAGTTCTTC.

CDR3 loop: CASSYSPTVEAFF. The CDR3 region has the DNA TGTGCCAGCAGTTACTCCCCGACTGTAGAAGCTTTCTTT. J is TRBJ1-1 and V is TRBV6-6; D uncertain. The germline V gene encodes CDR1 MNHNY and CDR2 SVGAGI (reference sequence). The ends were cut back, 0 bases at V and 8 bases at J, with 10 bases in the middle. CDR3 length equals 13 residues.

The chain joins TRBV18 to TRBJ1-1; the D gene is possibly TRBD1 (5 bases). The CDR3 extends over 16 amino acids. The germline V gene has CDR1 KGHSH and CDR2 LQKENI. Between the trimmed V and J ends, which lost 3 bases and 2 bases, there was a span of 16 bases. This CDR3 is CASSPSSRTKNTEAFF. The DNA for the CDR3 is TGTGCCAGCTCACCTTCCTCCCGGACAAAAAACACTGAAGCTTTCTTT.

The chain combines TRBV14 with TRBJ2-5; 10 bases map to TRBD1. Trimming took 0 bases from V and 6 from J; bases not matched to a gene: 7. There are 16 residues in the CDR3. The germline CDR1 and CDR2 sequences are SGHDN and FVKESK. CDR3 amino acids: CASSQEAGTGVKTQYF. The DNA for the CDR3 is TGTGCCAGCAGCCAAGAGGCGGGGACAGGGGTAAAGACCCAGTACTTC.

The chain couples TRBV12-2 to TRBJ2-7; TRBD2 was called by the table and not checked on the DNA. TRBV12-2 counts as a pseudogene. The CDR3 is 14 amino acids. The CDR3 is CASRPQEGSYEQYF. The DNA of the CDR3 is TGTGCAAGTCGCCCGCAGGAGGGGTCCTACGAGCAGTACTTC.

The chain is built from TRBV28 and TRBJ1-1; 9 bases are a match to TRBD1. In germline, CDR1 is MDHEN, CDR2 SYDVKM. The trim removed 5 bases at V and 1 base at J, leaving 5 bases unmatched. This CDR3 is built from 15 residues. In DNA form, the CDR3 reads TGTGCCAGCAGTCCAACAGGGGGCAGGAACACTGAAGCTTTCTTT. Amino acids: CASSPTGGRNTEAFF. Looking up the rest from reference TRBV28 and TRBJ1-1 gives the full variable domain: DVKVTQSSRYLVKRTGEKVFLECVQDMDHENMFWYRQDPGLGLRLIYFSYDVKMKEKGDIPEGYSVSREKKERFSLILESASTNQTSMYLCASSPTGGRNTEAFFGQGTRLTVV.

The chain joins TRBV28 to TRBJ2-7; D ambiguous. Trimming pared 2 bases from V and 0 bases from J, leaving 5 bases between. The V gene's germline CDR1 is MDHEN and CDR2 SYDVKM. This CDR3 is 13 amino acids long. The CDR3: CASSLSPSYEQYF. CDR3 bases: TGTGCCAGCAGTTTAAGCCCCTCCTACGAGCAGTACTTC.

The genes are TRBV5-1 and TRBJ1-4; 7 bases are a match to TRBD1. This CDR3 is 16 amino acids long. From germline, CDR1 is SGHRS and CDR2 YFSETQ. The V segment lost 0 bases and the J segment 7 bases; nucleotides outside the gene matches: 9. CDR3 coding DNA: TGCGCCAGCAGCTTGGCCCAGGGGGGCTCGGGTGAAAAACTGTTTTTT. Its protein product is CASSLAQGGSGEKLFF.

The V and J genes are TRBV28 and TRBJ1-6; no clear D. V was pared by 6 bases and J by 8 bases, with 11 bases between. The CDR3 spans 13 residues. The V gene's germline CDR1 is MDHEN and CDR2 SYDVKM. This chain's CDR3 is CASSMVQDSPLHF. In nucleotides, the CDR3 is TGTGCCAGCAGCATGGTTCAGGATTCACCCCTCCACTTT.

This chain joins TRBV10-3 and TRBJ1-2, with TRBD1 matching 12 bases. The CDR3 runs 17 residues. Losses at the gene ends were 0 bases for V and 7 bases for J; bases not matched to a gene: 9. CDR1 is ENHRY and CDR2 is SYGVKD in the germline V gene. CDR3 in DNA: TGTGCCATCAGTGAGTCGTCCGGGACAGGGGGCGCGGGTGGCTACACCTTC. Its translation: CAISESSGTGGAGGYTF.

V usage is TRBV7-8 and J usage is TRBJ2-1, with 11 bases aligning to TRBD2. V was pared by 7 bases and J by 5 bases, with 13 bases of the junction left unmatched. CDR3 size: 17 residues. Germline assignment: CDR1 SGHVS and CDR2 FQNEAQ. CDR3 sequence (DNA): TGTGCCAGCATCCCGTTAGGACTAGCGGGTCTAAACAATGAGCAGTTCTTC. Translation: CASIPLGLAGLNNEQFF.

V and J are TRBV15 and TRBJ1-1; perhaps TRBD1 as D (5 bases). CDR1 and CDR2 from the germline V gene are LNHNV and YYDKDF (reference sequence). The CDR3 sequence is 15 residues long. Trimming removed 0 bases at V and 4 bases at J, with 12 bases between. The CDR3 protein is CATSRDRGTGTEAFF. CDR3 coding DNA: TGTGCCACCAGCAGAGATAGGGGAACAGGCACTGAAGCTTTCTTT.

This clone is a singleton in its sample. The gene calls are TRBV9 and TRBJ1-2; D is perhaps TRBD1 (6 bases). The V and J ends lost 0 bases and 5 bases respectively, with 20 bases between them. Looked up from germline, CDR1 is SGDLS and CDR2 is YYNGEE. The CDR3 has 17 residues. CDR3 bases: TGTGCCAGCAGCGTAGTCGGGGGGGGCAGGGGAGAATATGGCTACACCTTC. It is translated as CASSVVGGGRGEYGYTF.

The V call is TRBV5-6, the J call TRBJ2-7; 8 bases map to TRBD1. Germline CDR1 SGHDT, CDR2 YYEEEE. J gave up 7 bases and V 5 bases, and 8 bases lay outside the gene matches. This CDR3 region has 13 residues. CDR3 nucleotides: TGTGCCAGCAGAGGGCAGGGGGCCCTAGAGCAGTACTTC. Translating gives CASRGQGALEQYF. Variable domain in full (rest from reference TRBV5-6 and TRBJ2-7): DAGVTQSPTHLIKTRGQQVTLRCSPKSGHDTVSWYQQALGQGPQFIFQYYEEEERQRGNFPDRFSGHQFPNYSSELNVNALLLGDSALYLCASRGQGALEQYFGPGTRLTVT.

The V call is TRBV5-8, the J call TRBJ1-5; no firm D call. Trimming pared 0 bases from V and 7 bases from J, leaving 5 bases between. The length of the CDR3 is 12 residues. CDR1 is SGHTS and CDR2 is YDEGEE in the germline V gene. The CDR3 region is CASSLAGQPQHF. Here the CDR3 DNA reads TGTGCCAGCAGCTTGGCAGGACAGCCCCAGCATTTT. Together with reference TRBV5-8 and TRBJ1-5, the CDR3 gives the full variable domain: EAGVTQSPTHLIKTRGQQATLRCSPISGHTSVYWYQQALGLGLQFLLWYDEGEERNRGNFPPRFSGRQFPNYSSELNVNALELEDSALYLCASSLAGQPQHFGDGTRLSIL.

This clone was detected only a few times. V gene TRBV19 combines with J gene TRBJ1-4, with a weak D call TRBD1 (5 bases). V gave up 7 bases and J gave up 7 bases, with 16 bases separating them. Germline assignment: CDR1 LNHDA and CDR2 SQIVND (reference sequence). CDR3 length: 14 amino acids. The CDR3 nucleotides are TGTGCCAGTACTCGGGACTATGGGTTTGAAAAACTGTTTTTT. Protein sequence: CASTRDYGFEKLFF.

The chain joins TRBV5-4 to TRBJ2-2, with 8 bases fitting TRBD1. Looked up from germline, CDR1 is SGHNT and CDR2 is YYREEE (reference sequence). The CDR3 has 12 residues. V shed 5 bases, J shed 6 bases, and the junction held 0 bases outside the gene matches. In DNA form, the CDR3 reads TGTGCCAGCAGGACAGGGGCCGGGGAGCTGTTTTTT. Its protein product is CASRTGAGELFF.

The CDR3 DNA is TGCGCCAGCAGCGCCGGGGGGGCCGGAGAGACCCAGTACTTC. Its translation: CASSAGGAGETQYF. The chain links TRBV5-1 to TRBJ2-5; 8 positions match TRBD2. The germline CDR1 and CDR2 sequences are SGHRS and YFSETQ. V shed 4 bases, J shed 4 bases, and the junction held 6 bases outside the gene matches. The CDR3 loop spans 14 amino acids.

The chain couples TRBV7-2 to TRBJ2-6; D might be TRBD2 (6 bases). This CDR3 comprises 16 residues. Germline V lookup: CDR1 SGHTA, CDR2 FQGNSA. Trimming took off 1 base at V and 2 bases at J, with 9 bases between the two ends. This chain's CDR3 is CASSLGTGAGANVLTF. CDR3 in DNA: TGTGCCAGCAGCTTAGGGACGGGGGCTGGGGCCAACGTCCTGACTTTC.

This chain connects TRBV10-1 to TRBJ1-1; TRBD1 is a possible D gene (6 bases). CDR3 length: 14 amino acids. Germline V CDR1 and CDR2: WNHNN, SYGVQD (reference sequence). Trimming took 8 bases from V and 2 from J, leaving 15 bases between them. The CDR3 region has the DNA TGCGCCAGCGGTAAGGACAGCACTAACACTGAAGCTTTCTTT. Its protein is CASGKDSTNTEAFF.

The chain carries TRBV6-6 and TRBJ1-2; 7 bases agree with TRBD1. V gave up 6 bases and J gave up 2 bases; unmatched junction bases: 6. Germline CDR1 and CDR2: MNHNY and SVGAGI (reference sequence). There are 14 residues in the CDR3. CDR3 in amino acids: CASRRTGENYGYTF. The DNA of the CDR3 is TGTGCCAGCAGAAGGACAGGAGAAAACTATGGCTACACCTTC.

This chain connects TRBV13 to TRBJ2-5, with D unresolved. The CDR3 sequence is 13 residues long. Germline lookup yields CDR1 PRHDT and CDR2 FYEKMQ (reference sequence). V lost 5 bases and J lost 5, with 12 bases in between. CDR3 in amino acids: CASSQAGLETQYF. CDR3 DNA sequence: TGTGCCAGCAGCCAAGCCGGGTTGGAGACCCAGTACTTC.